The 5 T cell receptor beta chains below were found in one sample sequenced in a study of OX40 agonist ivuxolimab in advanced cancers. Sequencing was performed with immunoSEQ multiplex PCR; in TCRdb, only in-frame clones are kept and a portion is missing. The sample lists 150,000 to 180,000 clones, around 94% occurring once. The specimen was CD4+ or CD8+ T cells sorted from blood, collected in a trial of the OX40 agonist ivuxolimab. Receptors originate from an adult with an advanced solid tumor such as melanoma, head and neck, liver or kidney cancer.

The chain has TRBV7-9 and TRBJ1-2, with TRBD1 identical over 7 bases. Germline V gives CDR1 SEHNR, CDR2 FQNEAQ (reference sequence). V gave up 5 bases and J gave up 8 bases; unmatched junction bases: 8. This CDR3 comprises 13 residues. The CDR3 DNA is TGTGCCAGCAGCGAGGGGGCGCTCCGCGGCTACACCTTC. This gives the protein CASSEGALRGYTF.

The chain joins TRBV6-1 to TRBJ1-2; D not certain. The germline V gene encodes CDR1 MNHNS and CDR2 SASEGT. The CDR3 totals 12 residues. V was trimmed by 0 bases and J by 8 bases, leaving 7 bases between them. The CDR3 protein is CASSEARRGYTF. CDR3 nucleotides: TGTGCCAGCAGTGAAGCGAGGAGGGGCTACACCTTC.

This sequence joins TRBV18 and TRBJ2-7, with 8 nucleotides matching TRBD2. The CDR3 length is 15 residues. Germline lookup yields CDR1 KGHSH and CDR2 LQKENI. Trimming cost V 3 bases and J 4 bases; bases outside gene matches: 8. CDR3 nucleotides: TGTGCCAGCTCACCGTTTTCTAGCGGGCTATACGAGCAGTACTTC. This encodes CASSPFSSGLYEQYF.

The chain links TRBV28 to TRBJ2-1; TRBD2 matches at 11 bases. The CDR3 spans 18 residues. V dropped 2 bases and J dropped 4; count of bases not matched to a gene: 10. Germline CDR1 is MDHEN and CDR2 is SYDVKM. The CDR3 nucleotides are TGTGCCAGCAGTTTAGGGGGGTCGGGACTAGCGGTATACAATGAGCAGTTCTTC. Its translation is CASSLGGSGLAVYNEQFF. The full variable domain, in which reference TRBV28 and TRBJ2-1 provide the parts outside the CDR3, is DVKVTQSSRYLVKRTGEKVFLECVQDMDHENMFWYRQDPGLGLRLIYFSYDVKMKEKGDIPEGYSVSREKKERFSLILESASTNQTSMYLCASSLGGSGLAVYNEQFFGPGTRLTVL.

The chain combines TRBV19 with TRBJ2-5, with a tentative D call TRBD1 (5 bases). Trimming removed 5 bases from V and 1 base from J, with 11 bases in between. The germline V gene encodes CDR1 LNHDA and CDR2 SQIVND (reference sequence). This CDR3 region has 14 residues. The CDR3 sequence is CASSADSRQETQYF. CDR3 in DNA: TGTGCCAGTAGTGCAGACAGTCGCCAAGAGACCCAGTACTTC.